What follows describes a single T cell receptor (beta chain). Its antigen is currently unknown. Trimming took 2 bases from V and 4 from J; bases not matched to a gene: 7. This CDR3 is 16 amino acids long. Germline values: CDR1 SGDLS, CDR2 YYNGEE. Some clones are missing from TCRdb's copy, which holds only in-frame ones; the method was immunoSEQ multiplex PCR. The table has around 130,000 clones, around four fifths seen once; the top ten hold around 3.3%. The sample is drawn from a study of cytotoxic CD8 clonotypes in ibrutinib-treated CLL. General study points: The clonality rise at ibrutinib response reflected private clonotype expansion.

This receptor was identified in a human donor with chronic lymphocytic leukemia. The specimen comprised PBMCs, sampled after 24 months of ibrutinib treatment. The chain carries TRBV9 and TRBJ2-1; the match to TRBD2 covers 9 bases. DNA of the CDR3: TGTGCCAGCAGCGTCGGCTCTAGCGGGGTATACAATGAGCAGTTCTTC. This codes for CASSVGSSGVYNEQFF.